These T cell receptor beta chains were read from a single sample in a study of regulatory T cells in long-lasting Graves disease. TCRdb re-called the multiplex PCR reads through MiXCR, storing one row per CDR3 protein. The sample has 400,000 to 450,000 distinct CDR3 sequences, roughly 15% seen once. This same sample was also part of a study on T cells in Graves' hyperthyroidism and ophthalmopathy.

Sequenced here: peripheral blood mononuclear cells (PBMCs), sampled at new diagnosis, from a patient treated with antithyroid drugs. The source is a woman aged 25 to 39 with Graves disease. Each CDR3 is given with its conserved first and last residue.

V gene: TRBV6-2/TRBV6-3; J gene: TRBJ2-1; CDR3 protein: CASSSTTFSGGVEQFF
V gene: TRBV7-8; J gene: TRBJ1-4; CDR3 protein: CASSPWGARGEKLFF
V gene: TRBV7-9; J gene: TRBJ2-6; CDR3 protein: CASSLGEGTAGANVLTF
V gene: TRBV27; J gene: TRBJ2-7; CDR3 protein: CASIASGRGYEQYF
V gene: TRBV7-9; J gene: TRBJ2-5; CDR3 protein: CASSSLVDQETQYF
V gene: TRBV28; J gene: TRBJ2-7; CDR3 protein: CASSVGQAPYEQYF
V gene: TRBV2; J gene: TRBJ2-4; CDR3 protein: CASSVEWTGGLQYF
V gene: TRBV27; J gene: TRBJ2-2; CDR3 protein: CASSPSGQIATGELFF
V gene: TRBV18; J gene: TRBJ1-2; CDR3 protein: CASSPMSGTVKRGLGYTF
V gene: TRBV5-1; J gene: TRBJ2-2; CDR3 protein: CASSPLAESTGELFF
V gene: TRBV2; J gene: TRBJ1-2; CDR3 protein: CASRTRWYGYTF
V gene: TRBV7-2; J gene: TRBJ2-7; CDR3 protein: CASSPNRAQNSYEQYF
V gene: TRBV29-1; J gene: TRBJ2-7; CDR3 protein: CSVSGTTTSYEQYF
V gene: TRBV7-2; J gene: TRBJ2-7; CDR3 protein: CASSAQVSGGAYEQYF
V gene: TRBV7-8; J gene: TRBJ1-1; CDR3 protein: CASSLAGQGALNTEAFF
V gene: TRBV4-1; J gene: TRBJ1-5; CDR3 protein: CASSPPNGVGQPQHF
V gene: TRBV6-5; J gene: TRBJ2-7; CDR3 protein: CASSYSSNKGRLSYSEQYF
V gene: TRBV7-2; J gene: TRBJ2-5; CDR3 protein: CASSTRQAVQETQYF
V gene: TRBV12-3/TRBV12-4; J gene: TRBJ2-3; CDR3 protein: CASSPFGVRTDTQYF
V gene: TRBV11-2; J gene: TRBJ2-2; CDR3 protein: CASSLGGWGELFF
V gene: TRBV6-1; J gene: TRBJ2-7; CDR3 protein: CASKVYGYEQYF
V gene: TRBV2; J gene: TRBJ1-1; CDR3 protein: CAIIRDRWENLRTEAFF
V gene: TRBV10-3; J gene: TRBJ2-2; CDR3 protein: CAIKLAGGELFF
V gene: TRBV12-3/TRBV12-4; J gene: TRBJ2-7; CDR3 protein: CASSLALGGEQYF
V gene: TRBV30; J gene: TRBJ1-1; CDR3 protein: CAWSGGPNTEAFF
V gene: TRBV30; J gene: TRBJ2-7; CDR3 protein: CAWSVEGDTYEQYF
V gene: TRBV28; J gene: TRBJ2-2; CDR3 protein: CASSPLGTGSKGGLFF
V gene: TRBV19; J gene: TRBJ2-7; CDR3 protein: CASGAALGYEQYF
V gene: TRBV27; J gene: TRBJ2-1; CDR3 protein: CASSPRTGIVDEQFF
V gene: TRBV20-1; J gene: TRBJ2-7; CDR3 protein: CSAKRELNEQYF
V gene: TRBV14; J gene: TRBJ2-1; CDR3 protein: CASSHGHTPENEQFF
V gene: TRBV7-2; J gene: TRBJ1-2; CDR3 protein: CASSLESTRASGYTF
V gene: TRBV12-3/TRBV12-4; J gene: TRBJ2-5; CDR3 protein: CASSKGPTQYF
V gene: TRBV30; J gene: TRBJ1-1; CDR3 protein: CALRDSMNTEAFF
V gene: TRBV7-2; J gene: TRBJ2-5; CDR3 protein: CASSLTPGQGETQYF
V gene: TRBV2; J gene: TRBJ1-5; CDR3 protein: CASSPGWAGGQPQHF
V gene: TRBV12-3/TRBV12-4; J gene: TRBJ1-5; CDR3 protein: CASSLERGSGQPQHF
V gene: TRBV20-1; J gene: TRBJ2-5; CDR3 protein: CSAQPGQGLQETQYF
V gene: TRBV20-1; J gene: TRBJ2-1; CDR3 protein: CSARDLSGRIHEQFF
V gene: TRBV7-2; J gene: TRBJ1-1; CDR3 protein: CASSLAGSGGTEAFF
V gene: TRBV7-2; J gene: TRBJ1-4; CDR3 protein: CASSPGVYNEKLFF
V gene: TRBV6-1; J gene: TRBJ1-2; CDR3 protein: CASSQDRVDGYTF
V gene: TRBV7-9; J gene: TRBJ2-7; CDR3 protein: CASSSDILAYEQYF
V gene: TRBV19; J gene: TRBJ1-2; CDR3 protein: CAVLASRGRREGYTF
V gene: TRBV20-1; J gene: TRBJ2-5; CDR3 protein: CSARKAETQYF
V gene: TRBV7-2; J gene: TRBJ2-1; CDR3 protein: CASSDRTGIFYNEQFF
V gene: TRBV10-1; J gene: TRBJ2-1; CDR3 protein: CASSDFDSSYNEQFF
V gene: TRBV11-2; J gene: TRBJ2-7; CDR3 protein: CASSGYSGSYEQYF
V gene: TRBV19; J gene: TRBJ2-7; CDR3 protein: CSSSIAEGGEQYF
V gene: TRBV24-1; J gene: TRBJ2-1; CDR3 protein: CATSGQNNEQFF
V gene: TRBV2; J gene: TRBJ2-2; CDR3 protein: CASIQQGASGELFF